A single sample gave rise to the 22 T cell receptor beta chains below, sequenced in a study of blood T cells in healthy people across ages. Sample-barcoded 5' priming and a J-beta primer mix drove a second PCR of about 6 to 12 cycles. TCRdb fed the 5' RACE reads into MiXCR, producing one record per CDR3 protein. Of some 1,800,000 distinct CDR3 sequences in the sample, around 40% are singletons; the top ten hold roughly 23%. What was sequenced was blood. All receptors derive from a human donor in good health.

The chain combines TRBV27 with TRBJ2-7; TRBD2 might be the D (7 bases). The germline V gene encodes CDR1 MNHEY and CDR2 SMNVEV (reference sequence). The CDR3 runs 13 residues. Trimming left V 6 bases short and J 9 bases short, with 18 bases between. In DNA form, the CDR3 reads TGTGCCAGCAGGTTGGGCGGGGGCGGGGCGCAGTACTTC. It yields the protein CASRLGGGGAQYF.

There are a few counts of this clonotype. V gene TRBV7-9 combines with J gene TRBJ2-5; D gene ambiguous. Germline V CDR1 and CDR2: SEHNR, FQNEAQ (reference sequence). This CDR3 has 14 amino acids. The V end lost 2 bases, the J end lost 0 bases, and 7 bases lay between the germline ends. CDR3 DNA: TGTGCCAGCAGCTTATTTCTCGACCAAGAGACCCAGTACTTC. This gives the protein CASSLFLDQETQYF. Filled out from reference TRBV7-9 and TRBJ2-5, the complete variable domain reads DTGVSQNPRHKITKRGQNVTFRCDPISEHNRLYWYRQTLGQGPEFLTYFQNEAQLEKSRLLSDRFSAERPKGSFSTLEIQRTEQGDSAMYLCASSLFLDQETQYFGPGTRLLVL.

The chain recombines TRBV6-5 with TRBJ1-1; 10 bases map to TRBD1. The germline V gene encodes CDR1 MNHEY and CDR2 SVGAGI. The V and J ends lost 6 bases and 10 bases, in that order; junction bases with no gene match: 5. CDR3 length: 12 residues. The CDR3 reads CASSLDRGRAFF. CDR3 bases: TGTGCCAGCAGCCTAGACAGGGGGCGAGCTTTCTTT.

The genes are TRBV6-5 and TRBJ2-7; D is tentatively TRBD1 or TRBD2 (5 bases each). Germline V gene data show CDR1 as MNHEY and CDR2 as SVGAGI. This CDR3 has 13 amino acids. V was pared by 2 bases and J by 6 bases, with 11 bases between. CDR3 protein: CASSYRVGGEQYF. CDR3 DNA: TGTGCCAGCAGTTACAGGGTTGGGGGCGAGCAGTACTTC.

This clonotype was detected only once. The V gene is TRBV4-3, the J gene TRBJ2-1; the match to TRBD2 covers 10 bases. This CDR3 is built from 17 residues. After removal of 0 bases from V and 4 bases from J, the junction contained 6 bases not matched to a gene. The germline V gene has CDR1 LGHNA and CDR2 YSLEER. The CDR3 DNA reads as TGCGCCAGCAGCCAAGATGGGGCTAGCGGGGGATACAATGAGCAGTTCTTC. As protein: CASSQDGASGGYNEQFF.

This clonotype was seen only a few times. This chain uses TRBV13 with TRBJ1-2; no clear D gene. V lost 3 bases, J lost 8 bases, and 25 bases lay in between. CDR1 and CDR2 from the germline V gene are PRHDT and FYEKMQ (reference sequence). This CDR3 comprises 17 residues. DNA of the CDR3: TGTGCCAGCAGCTTCAATTACGGCGGGTTGCGGACGAGGGGCTACACCTTC. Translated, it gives CASSFNYGGLRTRGYTF.

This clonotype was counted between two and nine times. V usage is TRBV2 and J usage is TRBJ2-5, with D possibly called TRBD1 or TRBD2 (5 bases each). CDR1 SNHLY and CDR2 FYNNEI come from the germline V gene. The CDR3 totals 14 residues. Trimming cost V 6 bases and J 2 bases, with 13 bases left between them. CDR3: CASRGVRLQETQYF. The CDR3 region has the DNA TGTGCCAGCAGGGGGGTCAGACTGCAAGAGACCCAGTACTTC.

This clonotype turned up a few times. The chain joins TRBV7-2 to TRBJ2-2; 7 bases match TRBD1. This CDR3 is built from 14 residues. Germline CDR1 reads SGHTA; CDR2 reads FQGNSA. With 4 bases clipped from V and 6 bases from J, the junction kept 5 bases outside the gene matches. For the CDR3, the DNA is TGTGCCAGCAGCTCGACAGGGTTGGCCGGGGAGCTGTTTTTT. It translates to CASSSTGLAGELFF.

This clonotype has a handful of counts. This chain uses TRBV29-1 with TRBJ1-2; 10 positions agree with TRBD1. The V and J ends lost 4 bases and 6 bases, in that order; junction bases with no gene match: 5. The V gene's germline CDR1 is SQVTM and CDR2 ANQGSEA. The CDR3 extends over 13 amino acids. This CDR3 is CSVVGTGVNGYTF. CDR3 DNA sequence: TGCAGCGTTGTAGGGACAGGGGTAAATGGCTACACCTTC.

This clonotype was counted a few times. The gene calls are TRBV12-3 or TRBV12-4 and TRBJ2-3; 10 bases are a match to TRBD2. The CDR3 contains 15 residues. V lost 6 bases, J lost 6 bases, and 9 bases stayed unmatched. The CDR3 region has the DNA TGTGCCAGCAGCATGCTAGCGGGGGTTCCGGATACGCAGTATTTT. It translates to CASSMLAGVPDTQYF.

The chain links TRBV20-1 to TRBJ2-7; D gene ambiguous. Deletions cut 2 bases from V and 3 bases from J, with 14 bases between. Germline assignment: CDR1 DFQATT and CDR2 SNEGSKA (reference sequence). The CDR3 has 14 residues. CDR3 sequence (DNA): TGCAGTGCTAGACCCCCGGCGTCATACTACGAGCAGTACTTC. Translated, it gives CSARPPASYYEQYF.

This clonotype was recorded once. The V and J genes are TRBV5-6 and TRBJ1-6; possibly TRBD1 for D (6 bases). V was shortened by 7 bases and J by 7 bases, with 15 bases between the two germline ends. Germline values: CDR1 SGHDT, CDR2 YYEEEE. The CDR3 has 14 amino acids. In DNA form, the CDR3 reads TGTGCCAGCGGCCACAGGGTCATGAATTCACCCCTCCACTTT. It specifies CASGHRVMNSPLHF.

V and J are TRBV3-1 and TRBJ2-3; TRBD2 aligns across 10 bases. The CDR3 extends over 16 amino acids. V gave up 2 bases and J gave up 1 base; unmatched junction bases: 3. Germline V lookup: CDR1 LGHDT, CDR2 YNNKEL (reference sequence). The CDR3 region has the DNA TGTGCCAGCAGCCAATTGGGGACTAGCGGCACAGATACGCAGTATTTT. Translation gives CASSQLGTSGTDTQYF.

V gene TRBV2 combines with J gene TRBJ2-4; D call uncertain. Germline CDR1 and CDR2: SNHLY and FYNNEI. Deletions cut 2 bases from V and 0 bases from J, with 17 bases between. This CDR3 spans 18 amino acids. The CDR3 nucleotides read TGTGCCAGCAGTGAACGTCCGCGAGAGGCGGAAGCCAAAAACATTCAGTACTTC. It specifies CASSERPREAEAKNIQYF.

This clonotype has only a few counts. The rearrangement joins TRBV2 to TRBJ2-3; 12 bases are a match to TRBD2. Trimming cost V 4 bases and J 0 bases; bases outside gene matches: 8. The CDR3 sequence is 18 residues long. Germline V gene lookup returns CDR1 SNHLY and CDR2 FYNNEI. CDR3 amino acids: CASSGRAGLAGSTDTQYF. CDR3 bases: TGTGCCAGCAGTGGACGGGCCGGACTAGCGGGGAGCACAGATACGCAGTATTTT.

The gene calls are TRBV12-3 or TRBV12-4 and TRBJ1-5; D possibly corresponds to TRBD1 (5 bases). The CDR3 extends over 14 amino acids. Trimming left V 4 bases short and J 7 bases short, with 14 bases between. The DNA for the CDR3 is TGTGCCAGCAGTTCACTGGGGGATTGGCAGCCCCAGCATTTT. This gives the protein CASSSLGDWQPQHF.

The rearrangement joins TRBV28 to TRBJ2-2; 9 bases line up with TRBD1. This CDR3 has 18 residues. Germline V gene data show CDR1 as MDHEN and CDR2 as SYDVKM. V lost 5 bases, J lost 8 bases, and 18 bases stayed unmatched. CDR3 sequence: CASSDLRRDRARRGELFF. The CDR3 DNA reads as TGTGCCAGCAGTGACCTCCGACGGGACAGGGCGCGAAGAGGGGAGCTGTTTTTT.

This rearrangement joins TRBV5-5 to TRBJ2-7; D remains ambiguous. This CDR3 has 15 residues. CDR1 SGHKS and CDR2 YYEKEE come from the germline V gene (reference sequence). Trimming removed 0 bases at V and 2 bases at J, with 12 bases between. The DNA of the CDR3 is TGTGCCAGCAGCTTGGTAAGCGATGATCCCTACGAGCAGTACTTC. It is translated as CASSLVSDDPYEQYF. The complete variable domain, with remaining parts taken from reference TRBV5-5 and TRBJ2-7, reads DAGVTQSPTHLIKTRGQQVTLRCSPISGHKSVSWYQQVLGQGPQFIFQYYEKEERGRGNFPDRFSARQFPNYSSELNVNALLLGDSALYLCASSLVSDDPYEQYFGPGTRLTVT.

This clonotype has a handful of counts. The DNA for the CDR3 is TGTGCCAGCAGTCCCCGGGACAGGGACATTTACGAGCAGTACTTC. Translating gives CASSPRDRDIYEQYF. V usage is TRBV6-2 or TRBV6-3 and J usage is TRBJ2-7; 9 nucleotides agree with TRBD1. The J segment lost 4 bases and the V segment lost 5 bases, leaving 9 bases of the junction unmatched. Per germline, CDR1 MNHEY and CDR2 SVGEGT. This CDR3 region has 15 residues.

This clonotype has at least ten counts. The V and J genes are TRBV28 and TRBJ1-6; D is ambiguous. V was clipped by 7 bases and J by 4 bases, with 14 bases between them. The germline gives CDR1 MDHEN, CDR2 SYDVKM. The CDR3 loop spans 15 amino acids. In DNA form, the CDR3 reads TGTGCCAGCAATCCCGTTCAAGGATATAATTCACCCCTCCACTTT. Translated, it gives CASNPVQGYNSPLHF. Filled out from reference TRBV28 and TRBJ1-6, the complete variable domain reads DVKVTQSSRYLVKRTGEKVFLECVQDMDHENMFWYRQDPGLGLRLIYFSYDVKMKEKGDIPEGYSVSREKKERFSLILESASTNQTSMYLCASNPVQGYNSPLHFGNGTRLTVT.

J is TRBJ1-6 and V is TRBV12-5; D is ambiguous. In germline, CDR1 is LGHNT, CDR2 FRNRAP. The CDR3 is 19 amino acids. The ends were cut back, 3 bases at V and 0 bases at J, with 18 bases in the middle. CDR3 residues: CASGFFGIAISSYNSPLHF. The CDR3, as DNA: TGTGCTAGTGGTTTTTTCGGGATCGCCATCAGCTCCTATAATTCACCCCTCCACTTT.

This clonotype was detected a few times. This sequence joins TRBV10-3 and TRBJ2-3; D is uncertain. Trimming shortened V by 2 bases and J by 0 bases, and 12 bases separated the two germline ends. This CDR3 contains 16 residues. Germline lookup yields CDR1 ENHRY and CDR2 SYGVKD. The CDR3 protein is CAISEPLRYSTDTQYF. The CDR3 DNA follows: TGTGCCATCAGTGAGCCTCTTAGGTATAGCACAGATACGCAGTATTTT.